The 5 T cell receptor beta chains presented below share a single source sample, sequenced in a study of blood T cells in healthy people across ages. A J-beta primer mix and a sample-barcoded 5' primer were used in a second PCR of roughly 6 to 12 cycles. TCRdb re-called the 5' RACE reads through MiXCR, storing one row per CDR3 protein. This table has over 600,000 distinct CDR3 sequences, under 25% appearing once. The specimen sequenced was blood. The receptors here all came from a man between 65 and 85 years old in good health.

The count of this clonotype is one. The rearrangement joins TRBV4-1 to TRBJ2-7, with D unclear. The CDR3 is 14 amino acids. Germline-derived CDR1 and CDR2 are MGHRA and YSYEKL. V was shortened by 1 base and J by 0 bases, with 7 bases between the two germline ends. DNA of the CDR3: TGCGCCAGCAGCCAAGTCTTGGGCTCCTACGAGCAGTACTTC. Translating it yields CASSQVLGSYEQYF.

The CDR3 sequence is CASSYSHLAGADNEQFF. The CDR3 DNA sequence: TGTGCCAGCAGCTACTCTCATTTAGCGGGAGCCGACAATGAGCAGTTCTTC. The gene calls are TRBV7-9 and TRBJ2-1; TRBD2 aligns across 9 bases. With 4 bases clipped from V and 5 bases from J, the junction kept 12 bases outside the gene matches. Germline CDR1 reads SEHNR; CDR2 reads FQNEAQ (reference sequence). The CDR3 covers 17 residues.

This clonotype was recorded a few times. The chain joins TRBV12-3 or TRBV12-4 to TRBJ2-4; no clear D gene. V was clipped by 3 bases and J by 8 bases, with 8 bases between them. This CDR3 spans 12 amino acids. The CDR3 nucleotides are TGTGCCAGCAGTTTGGCTAATCACATTCAGTACTTC. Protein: CASSLANHIQYF.

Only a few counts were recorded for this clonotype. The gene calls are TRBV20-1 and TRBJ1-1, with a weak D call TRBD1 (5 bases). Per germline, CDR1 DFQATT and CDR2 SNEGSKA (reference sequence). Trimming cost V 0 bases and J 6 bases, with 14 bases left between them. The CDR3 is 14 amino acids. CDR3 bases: TGCAGTGCTAGAGATCGAAGGGGCGCCCCTGAAGCTTTCTTT. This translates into CSARDRRGAPEAFF.

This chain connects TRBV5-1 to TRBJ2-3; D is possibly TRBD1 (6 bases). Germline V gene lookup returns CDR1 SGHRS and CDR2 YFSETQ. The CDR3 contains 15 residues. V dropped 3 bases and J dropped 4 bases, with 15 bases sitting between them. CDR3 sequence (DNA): TGCGCCAGCAGCTCCAGGGGTATTGGCGCAGATACGCAGTATTTT. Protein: CASSSRGIGADTQYF.